This is a list of T cell receptor beta chains from one sample in a study of blood T cell repertoires in COVID-19. TCRdb keeps only in-frame clones here, not all; method: immunoSEQ multiplex PCR. The sample yields some 290,000 clones, nearly 90% seen once. The material sequenced was peripheral blood. The source is a woman between 25 and 40 years old with COVID-19, enrolled during active disease. Both conserved end residues are part of each CDR3. D genes are given only for firm matches.

len,v_gene,d_gene,j_gene,CDR3aa
13,TRBV5-1,NA,TRBJ1-5,CASSSQGNQPQHF
13,TRBV29-1,TRBD2,TRBJ2-5,CSITAGGQETQYF
15,TRBV6-5,NA,TRBJ1-5,CASRTRAGRGQPQHF
13,TRBV10-3,TRBD1,TRBJ1-1,CAIRGQGDTEAFF
15,TRBV6-6,TRBD1,TRBJ1-5,CASSYQGGWHQPQHF
14,TRBV12-2,NA,TRBJ2-5,CASRFRGQEETQYF
10,TRBV29-1,NA,TRBJ2-3,CSVLADTQYF
13,TRBV11-2,TRBD1,TRBJ2-1,CASSSTGRNEQFF
14,TRBV27,NA,TRBJ1-5,CASSLGGVGQPQHF
16,TRBV10-2,TRBD2,TRBJ2-3,CASIGMTSGITDTQYF
11,TRBV9,TRBD1,TRBJ1-2,CASSAGGGYTF
12,TRBV9,NA,TRBJ1-2,CASSVDSYGYTF
15,TRBV9,NA,TRBJ1-2,CASSAKTEDVWGYTF
16,TRBV5-6,TRBD1,TRBJ1-2,CASSQAPTGGPYGYTF
13,TRBV30,NA,TRBJ2-1,CAWSLNRYNEQFF
16,TRBV9,TRBD2,TRBJ2-7,CASSVGLAGTYYEQYF
19,TRBV21-1,NA,TRBJ1-6,CASSKYLREIVVENSPLHF
15,TRBV28,TRBD1,TRBJ1-1,CASSLVWTGNTEAFF
17,TRBV3-1/TRBV3-2,TRBD2,TRBJ2-3,CASSPPDRGGQADTQYF
15,TRBV15,TRBD1,TRBJ1-6,CATSRSRQGQSPLHF
15,TRBV19,TRBD1,TRBJ2-7,CASSPSQGAGYEQYF
15,TRBV11-2,NA,TRBJ2-7,CASSPSGDVAYEQYF
11,TRBV20-1,TRBD1,TRBJ1-2,CSARDREGYTF
15,TRBV6-5,NA,TRBJ1-1,CASSYRDRFNTEAFF
11,TRBV7-8,NA,TRBJ2-7,CASSLAPELYF
14,TRBV10-2,NA,TRBJ1-1,CASSERLKRTEAFF
16,TRBV5-1,TRBD2,TRBJ2-7,CASSIGTSGGAYEQYF
20,TRBV13,TRBD2,TRBJ2-3,CASSFPGTSLGTAGTDTQYF
14,TRBV27,NA,TRBJ1-1,CASSLTGGGTEAFF
19,TRBV27,TRBD2,TRBJ2-4,CASSQLAGGRMNPKNIQYF
17,TRBV27,TRBD1,TRBJ1-2,CASSWLSGQGGDNGYTF
11,TRBV5-1,NA,TRBJ1-2,CASNDPMGYTF
15,TRBV9,TRBD1,TRBJ1-6,CASSVEVQGDSPLHF
15,TRBV27,TRBD2,TRBJ2-3,CASSKRGPFTDTQYF
15,TRBV6-5,NA,TRBJ2-7,CASSPTSQAGYEQYF
18,TRBV5-1,TRBD1,TRBJ1-4,CASSHRDRGTREYEKLFF
14,TRBV30,NA,TRBJ1-6,CAWKPGSYNSPLHF
13,TRBV29-1,NA,TRBJ1-2,CSASPDTYYGYTF
17,TRBV10-3,TRBD2,TRBJ2-3,CAISESRTSGLTDTQYF
14,TRBV5-4,NA,TRBJ2-1,CASSPPGSYNEQFF
13,TRBV2,NA,TRBJ1-5,CASKRDSNQPQHF
13,TRBV2,NA,TRBJ2-1,CASKEGSETEQFF
16,TRBV3-1/TRBV3-2,NA,TRBJ1-3,CASSQQPQVHGNTIYF
13,TRBV18,NA,TRBJ2-4,CASSSSPSPIQYF
13,TRBV18,NA,TRBJ2-7,CASSPYRTPEQYF
18,TRBV14,TRBD2,TRBJ2-3,CASSQARTSGGHTDTQYF
18,TRBV4-2,TRBD1,TRBJ1-5,CASSQVNSGQGGNQPQHF
12,TRBV7-2,TRBD1,TRBJ1-2,CASSSQGVGYTF
14,TRBV24-1,TRBD1,TRBJ2-7,CATSDFDTGTGIYF
17,TRBV4-1,NA,TRBJ1-5,CASSQDERQGFDQPQHF
14,TRBV5-1,NA,TRBJ2-2,CASSLDHGAGELFF
14,TRBV7-9,NA,TRBJ1-6,CASTSLTNNSPLHF
18,TRBV2,TRBD1,TRBJ2-2,CASSKGAGLSLNTGELFF
14,TRBV7-2,TRBD1,TRBJ1-2,CASSRDRGDYGYTF
13,TRBV3-1/TRBV3-2,NA,TRBJ1-5,CASSQAPDQPQHF
14,TRBV6-5,NA,TRBJ1-5,CASNGGSWGQPQHF
11,TRBV29-1,NA,TRBJ1-2,CSSGGRDGYTF
14,TRBV29-1,NA,TRBJ2-7,CSVAGRGDSYEQYF